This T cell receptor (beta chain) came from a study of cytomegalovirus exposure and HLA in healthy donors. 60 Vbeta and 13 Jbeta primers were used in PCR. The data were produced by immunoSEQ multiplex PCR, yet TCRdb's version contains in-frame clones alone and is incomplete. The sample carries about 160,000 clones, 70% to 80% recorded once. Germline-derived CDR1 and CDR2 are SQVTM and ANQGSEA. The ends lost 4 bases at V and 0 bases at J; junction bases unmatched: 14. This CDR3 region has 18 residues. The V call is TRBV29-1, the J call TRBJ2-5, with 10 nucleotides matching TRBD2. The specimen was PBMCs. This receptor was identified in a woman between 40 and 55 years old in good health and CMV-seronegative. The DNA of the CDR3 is TGCAGCGTTGGTGGCCCCGGGCTAGCGGGAGTAAACCAAGAGACCCAGTACTTC. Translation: CSVGGPGLAGVNQETQYF.